The entry below gives a single T cell receptor beta chain sequence along with its context. Per germline, CDR1 ENHRY and CDR2 SYGVKD. CDR3 length equals 18 residues. Deletions cut 0 bases from V and 0 bases from J, with 12 bases between. TCRdb analysed the RT-PCR reads with MiXCR anew, one entry per CDR3 protein. The table has fewer than 800,000 distinct CDR3 sequences, approximately 15% seen once. The origin of this receptor is a female donor in good health, serving as a healthy control. The specimen sequenced was memory CD4+ T cells from blood. The chain has TRBV10-3 and TRBJ1-6; no reliable D call. The CDR3 spells CAISESLRVGSYNSPLHF. Here the CDR3 DNA reads TGTGCCATCAGTGAGTCTCTACGGGTGGGCTCCTATAATTCACCCCTCCACTTT.